The clone carrying this T cell receptor beta chain occurred many times. Its antigen remains unidentified. TCRdb reanalysed the multiplex PCR reads using MiXCR and keeps one entry per CDR3 protein. There are about 13,000 distinct CDR3 sequences in the sample; about 50% occur only once, and 40% to 50% lies in the top ten. The sample belongs to a study of breast tumors, draining lymph nodes, adjacent tissues. Deletions cut 0 bases from V and 5 bases from J, with 16 bases between. Germline lookup yields CDR1 DFQATT and CDR2 SNEGSKA (reference sequence). This CDR3 has 15 residues. Study conclusions and caveats: Luminal-like breast cancer showed significantly greater tumor-nontumor repertoire similarity than basal-like breast cancer did.

The sequenced sample was tumor-adjacent breast tissue. The chain has TRBV20-1 and TRBJ2-5, with D possibly called TRBD1 or TRBD2 (5 bases each). The sequence was collected from a female donor with breast cancer. Some clones in this sample may be carry-over from other donors' samples. The CDR3 here is CSARDWTRERETQYF. The CDR3 bases are TGCAGTGCTAGAGATTGGACAAGGGAGAGGGAGACCCAGTACTTC.